The sequence of this T cell receptor (beta chain) was determined in a study of blood T cell repertoires in COVID-19. The overall study: Donors in the United States, Italy and Spain gave samples during acute or convalescent COVID-19. PBMCs, B-cell-depleted T cells, or T cells were the source of the cDNA or gDNA that made up the material.

Trimming shortened V by 0 bases and J by 2 bases, and 17 bases separated the two germline ends. Germline V gene data show CDR1 as MRHNA and CDR2 as SNTAGT. The CDR3 consists of 17 residues. This clone was counted ten times or more. How the authors handled the data: Amplification from reference gene primers served as the basis for estimated nucleated cell counts. Assay used: immunoSEQ multiplex PCR; TCRdb lists only in-frame clones, some missing. That table supplies the V and J calls and clone size; D and trimming were determined from the DNA. The data show under 55,000 clones, 70% to 80% seen once. The clonotype originates from a man between 65 and 85 years old with acute or convalescent COVID-19. The sample was peripheral blood. V and J are TRBV6-4 and TRBJ2-7; weak D call: TRBD2 (6 bases). The CDR3: CASSDSMGEDRTYEQYF. The DNA for the CDR3 is TGTGCCAGCAGTGACTCGATGGGGGAGGACCGGACCTACGAGCAGTACTTC.